These 17 T cell receptor beta chains were all obtained from the same sample, sequenced in a study of cytomegalovirus exposure and HLA in healthy donors. Measured with immunoSEQ multiplex PCR; TCRdb has only the in-frame clones, and not every one. The table includes 150,000 or so clones, roughly 89% detected once. The specimen sequenced was PBMCs. The receptors were sampled from a woman under 30 in good health and CMV-seronegative.

The rearrangement links TRBV29-1 to TRBJ2-7, with TRBD1 identical over 9 bases. The CDR3 runs 13 residues. Germline lookup yields CDR1 SQVTM and CDR2 ANQGSEA. The CDR3 spells CSTRDRETDEQYF. The CDR3 nucleotides are TGCAGTACCCGGGACAGGGAGACCGACGAGCAGTACTTC.

The CDR3 nucleotides are TGTGCCAGCAGTTACGACAGATGGAACACCGGGGAGCTGTTTTTT. Protein: CASSYDRWNTGELFF. The gene calls are TRBV6-5 and TRBJ2-2; perhaps TRBD1 as D (5 bases). With 2 bases removed from V and 1 base from J, the gap between germline ends came to 8 bases. Germline V CDR1 and CDR2: MNHEY, SVGAGI. CDR3 size: 15 residues.

V and J are TRBV5-1 and TRBJ1-1; 8 nucleotides line up with TRBD1. J lost 4 bases, V lost 4 bases, and 9 bases had no gene match. Germline loops: CDR1 SGHRS, CDR2 YFSETQ. The CDR3 extends over 15 amino acids. As DNA, the CDR3 is TGCGCCAGCAGCCCACTCCAGGGGGCAGTCACTGAAGCTTTCTTT. It specifies CASSPLQGAVTEAFF.

The chain couples TRBV5-1 to TRBJ2-3; D gene uncertain. Germline CDR1 reads SGHRS; CDR2 reads YFSETQ. This CDR3 region has 13 residues. V was pared by 4 bases and J by 2 bases, with 8 bases between. The CDR3, as DNA: TGCGCCAGCAGCCCCCGGGTCACAGATACGCAGTATTTT. As protein: CASSPRVTDTQYF. The variable domain in full, completed from reference TRBV5-1 and TRBJ2-3, reads KAGVTQTPRYLIKTRGQQVTLSCSPISGHRSVSWYQQTPGQGLQFLFEYFSETQRNKGNFPGRFSGRQFSNSRSEMNVSTLELGDSALYLCASSPRVTDTQYFGPGTRLTVL.

The chain joins TRBV28 to TRBJ1-2; D is uncertain. Trimming left V 7 bases short and J 1 base short, with 7 bases between. The CDR3 runs to 12 residues. Germline V gives CDR1 MDHEN, CDR2 SYDVKM. CDR3 DNA sequence: TGTGCCAGCAAAAGCCTTAACTATGGCTACACCTTC. Protein: CASKSLNYGYTF.

J is TRBJ2-1 and V is TRBV10-1, with 10 bases that match TRBD2. This CDR3 spans 16 amino acids. Germline lookup yields CDR1 WNHNN and CDR2 SYGVQD (reference sequence). The V segment lost 2 bases and the J segment 1 base; nucleotides outside the gene matches: 2. CDR3 region: CASSESGGASYNEQFF. The CDR3 nucleotides are TGCGCCAGCAGTGAGAGCGGGGGGGCTTCCTACAATGAGCAGTTCTTC.

The chain carries TRBV6-4 and TRBJ2-7; D uncertain. Germline CDR1 MRHNA, CDR2 SNTAGT. The germline V and J ends were trimmed by 8 bases and 5 bases, with 7 bases remaining between them. This CDR3 comprises 10 residues. For the CDR3, the DNA is TGTGCCAGCGCGTCCCACGAGCAGTACTTC. Encoded protein: CASASHEQYF.

The CDR3 bases are TGCGCCAGCAGCCAAGGACAGGGGGCATCCGAGCAGTACTTC. Protein sequence: CASSQGQGASEQYF. The chain links TRBV4-1 to TRBJ2-7, with 10 bases that match TRBD1. This CDR3 has 14 amino acids. CDR1 and CDR2 from the germline V gene are MGHRA and YSYEKL. J lost 6 bases, V lost 1 base, and 3 bases had no gene match.

This clone has only one observation. Other DNA sequences in this sample translate to the same CDR3. The rearrangement links TRBV5-1 to TRBJ1-5, with 9 nucleotides matching TRBD1. The V gene end was trimmed by 4 bases and the J gene end by 4 bases; junction bases not matched to a gene: 3. This CDR3 has 14 residues. Germline CDR1 and CDR2: SGHRS and YFSETQ. The CDR3 bases are TGCGCCAGCAGCCCGGGGACAGGGAATCAGCCCCAGCATTTT. It yields the protein CASSPGTGNQPQHF.

This clone was seen a handful of times. The V call is TRBV12-5, the J call TRBJ1-6, with 10 bases fitting TRBD1. J gave up 7 bases and V 1 base, and 1 base lay outside the gene matches. The V gene's germline CDR1 is LGHNT and CDR2 FRNRAP. The CDR3 has 15 amino acids. The CDR3 reads CASGLGQGANSPLHF. The CDR3 DNA follows: TGTGCTAGTGGTTTGGGACAGGGGGCGAATTCACCCCTCCACTTT.

This chain uses TRBV5-1 with TRBJ1-4, with D uncertain. The germline gives CDR1 SGHRS, CDR2 YFSETQ. This CDR3 has 15 amino acids. Trimming shortened V by 4 bases and J by 0 bases, and 10 bases separated the two germline ends. The CDR3 is CASSLVGATNEKLFF. For the CDR3, the DNA is TGCGCCAGCAGCCTTGTGGGCGCAACTAATGAAAAACTGTTTTTT. Full variable domain (missing parts from reference TRBV5-1 and TRBJ1-4): KAGVTQTPRYLIKTRGQQVTLSCSPISGHRSVSWYQQTPGQGLQFLFEYFSETQRNKGNFPGRFSGRQFSNSRSEMNVSTLELGDSALYLCASSLVGATNEKLFFGSGTQLSVL.

This clone was seen only a few times. The chain joins TRBV5-1 to TRBJ2-7; D perhaps matches TRBD2 (6 bases). The length of the CDR3 is 15 residues. Trimming took off 4 bases at V and 1 base at J, with 15 bases between the two ends. The germline CDR1 and CDR2 sequences are SGHRS and YFSETQ. CDR3: CASSGWDFRSYEQYF. CDR3 DNA: TGCGCCAGCAGCGGGTGGGACTTCAGATCCTACGAGCAGTACTTC. Supplemented by reference TRBV5-1 and TRBJ2-7, the full variable domain reads KAGVTQTPRYLIKTRGQQVTLSCSPISGHRSVSWYQQTPGQGLQFLFEYFSETQRNKGNFPGRFSGRQFSNSRSEMNVSTLELGDSALYLCASSGWDFRSYEQYFGPGTRLTVT.

The chain carries TRBV5-5 and TRBJ1-6; D remains ambiguous. The V end was cut by 5 bases, the J end by 5 bases, with 17 bases between. Germline V CDR1 and CDR2: SGHKS, YYEKEE (reference sequence). The CDR3 runs 16 residues. CDR3 in amino acids: CASSRFRQIDNSPLHF. DNA for the CDR3: TGTGCCAGCAGTCGATTCAGGCAGATTGATAATTCACCCCTCCACTTT. Complete variable domain (other parts from reference TRBV5-5 and TRBJ1-6): DAGVTQSPTHLIKTRGQQVTLRCSPISGHKSVSWYQQVLGQGPQFIFQYYEKEERGRGNFPDRFSARQFPNYSSELNVNALLLGDSALYLCASSRFRQIDNSPLHFGNGTRLTVT.

The J gene is TRBJ1-1, the V gene TRBV5-1, with D hard to call. The CDR3 loop spans 14 amino acids. CDR1 and CDR2 (germline): SGHRS, YFSETQ. Trimming removed 1 base at V and 0 bases at J, with 7 bases between. CDR3 bases: TGCGCCAGCAGCTTGAATGACATGAACACTGAAGCTTTCTTT. Protein product: CASSLNDMNTEAFF.

The chain carries TRBV5-1 and TRBJ2-5; D remains unclear. Trimming pared 1 base from V and 3 bases from J, leaving 7 bases between. The CDR3 extends over 13 amino acids. Germline CDR1 SGHRS, CDR2 YFSETQ. In nucleotides, the CDR3 is TGCGCCAGCAGCTTGCCAGGCGAAGAGACCCAGTACTTC. Translated, it gives CASSLPGEETQYF. Filled out from reference TRBV5-1 and TRBJ2-5, the complete variable domain reads KAGVTQTPRYLIKTRGQQVTLSCSPISGHRSVSWYQQTPGQGLQFLFEYFSETQRNKGNFPGRFSGRQFSNSRSEMNVSTLELGDSALYLCASSLPGEETQYFGPGTRLLVL.

V usage is TRBV5-1 and J usage is TRBJ2-5, with TRBD2 as a possible D gene (6 bases). V lost 3 bases to trimming and J lost 2 bases, with 11 bases between them. There are 14 residues in the CDR3. The V gene's germline CDR1 is SGHRS and CDR2 YFSETQ. The CDR3 sequence is CASSSTSAQETQYF. CDR3 DNA sequence: TGCGCCAGCAGCTCGACTAGTGCGCAAGAGACCCAGTACTTC.

This clone was recorded once. The chain has TRBV15 and TRBJ1-4; weak D call: TRBD1 (5 bases). The germline V and J ends were trimmed by 4 bases and 7 bases, with 22 bases remaining between them. The germline CDR1 and CDR2 sequences are LNHNV and YYDKDF (reference sequence). The CDR3 sequence is 17 residues long. The CDR3 DNA reads TGTGCCACCAGCACCTCCTTCTTCAGGGCGGAGGGTGAAAAACTGTTTTTT. Amino acid sequence: CATSTSFFRAEGEKLFF.